The rows below give T cell receptor beta chains drawn from one sample of a study of PD-1 blockade in classical Hodgkin lymphoma. Assay: immunoSEQ multiplex PCR; the TCRdb copy retains only in-frame clones and omits some. Seen here are about 13,000 clones, 80% observed once, and the top ten hold 24%. This specimen was peripheral blood mononuclear cells (PBMCs), taken at baseline. The receptor source for this set is a human donor with classical Hodgkin lymphoma. The CDR3 runs from the conserved cysteine through the conserved F or W. D genes are given only for firm matches. Some rows mark clone size as missing; the rest say once, few, many or name a class of expanded clone.

V: TRBV7-6; J: TRBJ1-3; D: -; size: -; DNA: TGTGCCAGCAGCACGCAGACAGCTAGCTCTGGAAACACCATATATTTT; CDR3: CASSTQTASSGNTIYF
V: TRBV19; J: TRBJ1-2; D: -; size: -; DNA: TGTGCCACCACGCACGGAGGCTATGGCTACACCTTC; CDR3: CATTHGGYGYTF
V: TRBV5-1; J: TRBJ1-4; D: -; size: -; DNA: TGCGCCAGCAGCACCGACAGGCGGGCTAATGAAAAACTGTTTTTT; CDR3: CASSTDRRANEKLFF
V: TRBV5-1; J: TRBJ2-1; D: -; size: few; DNA: TGCGCCAGCAGCCCCACCCCGTCCGGGACACCATCCTACAATGAGCAGTTCTTC; CDR3: CASSPTPSGTPSYNEQFF
V: TRBV5-1; J: TRBJ1-1; D: -; size: -; DNA: TGCGCCAGCAGCTTGGCGCCAGGGCTGACTGAAGCTTTCTTT; CDR3: CASSLAPGLTEAFF
V: TRBV28; J: TRBJ1-2; D: -; size: -; DNA: TGTGCCAGCAGCCCCAACTATGGCTACACCTTC; CDR3: CASSPNYGYTF
V: TRBV6-5; J: TRBJ1-4; D: TRBD1; size: -; DNA: TGTGCCAGCAGTTACTCCGACAGGGGGAAAAAACTGTTTTTT; CDR3: CASSYSDRGKKLFF
V: TRBV2; J: TRBJ2-4; D: -; size: -; DNA: -; CDR3: CASSVFGQGATYEPRLKYF
V: TRBV9; J: TRBJ1-1; D: -; size: -; DNA: TGTGCCAGTAATCCACATGTTGGGGACGCTGAAGCTTTCTTT; CDR3: CASNPHVGDAEAFF
V: TRBV18; J: TRBJ2-2; D: TRBD2; size: -; DNA: TGTGCCAGCTCACCAAGAGTAGCGGGCACCGGGGAGCTGTTTTTT; CDR3: CASSPRVAGTGELFF
V: TRBV10-3; J: TRBJ2-7; D: -; size: -; DNA: TGTGCCATCAGTCTATCCGGAGCCTCCTACGAGCAGTACTTC; CDR3: CAISLSGASYEQYF
V: TRBV7-9; J: TRBJ1-3; D: -; size: few; DNA: TGTGCCAGCAGCTCGGACCGAATTAGCTCTGGAAACACCATATATTTT; CDR3: CASSSDRISSGNTIYF
V: TRBV7-8; J: TRBJ1-5; D: -; size: -; DNA: TGTGCCAGCAGCTCATACGGGGGGAACAATCAGCCCCAGCATTTT; CDR3: CASSSYGGNNQPQHF
V: TRBV4-2; J: TRBJ2-5; D: TRBD2; size: few; DNA: TGTGCCAGCAGCCAAGATACCGAACTAGCGGGGGGGCCGGAGACCCAGTACTTC; CDR3: CASSQDTELAGGPETQYF
V: TRBV18; J: TRBJ2-3; D: TRBD2; size: -; DNA: TGTGCCAGCTCACCTATTACTAGCGGCTACACAGATACGCAGTATTTT; CDR3: CASSPITSGYTDTQYF
V: TRBV7-2; J: TRBJ2-1; D: -; size: -; DNA: TGTGCCAGCAGCTTAGTATTCCACAATGAGCAGTTCTTC; CDR3: CASSLVFHNEQFF
V: TRBV6-1; J: TRBJ2-1; D: -; size: -; DNA: TGTGCCAGCAGTGAAGCGTATGAGCAGTTCTTC; CDR3: CASSEAYEQFF
V: TRBV5-1; J: TRBJ1-3; D: -; size: -; DNA: TGCGCCAGCAGCTACTTACAGGGAATAGCTGGAAACACCATATATTTT; CDR3: CASSYLQGIAGNTIYF
V: TRBV5-8; J: TRBJ1-2; D: TRBD1; size: -; DNA: TGTGCCAGCAGCTTGGCGGCGGACAGGGGCTATGGCTACACCTTC; CDR3: CASSLAADRGYGYTF
V: TRBV11-1; J: TRBJ2-2; D: -; size: -; DNA: TGTGCCAGCAGCCTCCAAGGTGCCGGGGAGCTGTTTTTT; CDR3: CASSLQGAGELFF
V: TRBV6-5; J: TRBJ2-5; D: -; size: -; DNA: TGTGCCAGCAGTGTAGGACTGCTGCAAGAGACCCAGTACTTC; CDR3: CASSVGLLQETQYF
V: TRBV7-2; J: TRBJ2-1; D: TRBD2; size: -; DNA: TGTGCCAGCAGGGGGCGGGGGGGCGTCTCCTACAATGAGCAGTTCTTC; CDR3: CASRGRGGVSYNEQFF
V: TRBV10-3; J: TRBJ1-5; D: -; size: -; DNA: TGTGCCATCAGTGAGTCAACATTCAATCAGCCCCAGCATTTT; CDR3: CAISESTFNQPQHF
V: TRBV18; J: TRBJ1-1; D: -; size: -; DNA: TGTGCCAGCTTCACCACCAGGGAGGACACTGAAGCTTTCTTT; CDR3: CASFTTREDTEAFF
V: TRBV5-5; J: TRBJ2-3; D: -; size: -; DNA: TGTGCCAGCAGCTTATCGGGAGATACGCAGTATTTT; CDR3: CASSLSGDTQYF
V: TRBV19; J: TRBJ2-3; D: TRBD1; size: few; DNA: TGTGCCAGTACTGGGACAGTAAAAGATACGCAGTATTTT; CDR3: CASTGTVKDTQYF
V: TRBV2; J: TRBJ1-5; D: -; size: -; DNA: TGTGCCAGCAGTGCTAATCCGGGAGGCAATCAGCCCCAGCATTTT; CDR3: CASSANPGGNQPQHF
V: TRBV19; J: TRBJ1-2; D: -; size: -; DNA: TGTGCCAGTCAACCGGGCAGGGGAGCGGGCGGCTACACCTTC; CDR3: CASQPGRGAGGYTF
V: TRBV7-2; J: TRBJ2-3; D: -; size: -; DNA: TGTGCCAGCAGCTTCGGCGATACGCAGTATTTT; CDR3: CASSFGDTQYF
V: TRBV2; J: TRBJ1-2; D: TRBD1; size: few; DNA: TGTGCCAGCAGTCCGGGACAGCCCTTCTATGGCTACACCTTC; CDR3: CASSPGQPFYGYTF
V: TRBV12-5; J: TRBJ2-2; D: TRBD1; size: few; DNA: TGTGCTAGCCGACGTGGGACAGGGCACACCGGGGAGCTGTTTTTT; CDR3: CASRRGTGHTGELFF
V: TRBV11-2; J: TRBJ2-2; D: -; size: -; DNA: TGTGCCAGCAGCCCCGGACACTCAAGGGCCGGGGAGCTGTTTTTT; CDR3: CASSPGHSRAGELFF
V: TRBV28; J: TRBJ1-2; D: TRBD1; size: -; DNA: TGTGCCAGCAGTTCCGGACAGGACTATGGCTACACCTTC; CDR3: CASSSGQDYGYTF
V: TRBV28; J: TRBJ2-7; D: -; size: medium-sized; DNA: TGTGCCAGCAGTTCAGATTACGAGCAGTACTTC; CDR3: CASSSDYEQYF
V: TRBV4-3; J: TRBJ1-3; D: -; size: -; DNA: TGCGCCAGCAGCCAAGACCCACACTCTGGAAACACCATATATTTT; CDR3: CASSQDPHSGNTIYF
V: TRBV7-9; J: TRBJ2-3; D: -; size: few; DNA: TGTGCCAGCAGCTCTTGGGGGGCAGATACGCAGTATTTT; CDR3: CASSSWGADTQYF
V: TRBV2; J: TRBJ2-4; D: -; size: -; DNA: TGTGCCAGCAGTGCTGGGGGCATAAAGATAAACATTCAGTACTTC; CDR3: CASSAGGIKINIQYF
V: TRBV2; J: TRBJ2-6; D: TRBD1; size: -; DNA: TGTGCCAGCAGAGGGGACAGCCTCAGCTCTGGGGCCAACGTCCTGACTTTC; CDR3: CASRGDSLSSGANVLTF
V: TRBV7-3; J: TRBJ2-7; D: TRBD2; size: -; DNA: TGTGCCAGCAGCTTATTCGCGGGGGTAGGTGAGCAGTACTTC; CDR3: CASSLFAGVGEQYF